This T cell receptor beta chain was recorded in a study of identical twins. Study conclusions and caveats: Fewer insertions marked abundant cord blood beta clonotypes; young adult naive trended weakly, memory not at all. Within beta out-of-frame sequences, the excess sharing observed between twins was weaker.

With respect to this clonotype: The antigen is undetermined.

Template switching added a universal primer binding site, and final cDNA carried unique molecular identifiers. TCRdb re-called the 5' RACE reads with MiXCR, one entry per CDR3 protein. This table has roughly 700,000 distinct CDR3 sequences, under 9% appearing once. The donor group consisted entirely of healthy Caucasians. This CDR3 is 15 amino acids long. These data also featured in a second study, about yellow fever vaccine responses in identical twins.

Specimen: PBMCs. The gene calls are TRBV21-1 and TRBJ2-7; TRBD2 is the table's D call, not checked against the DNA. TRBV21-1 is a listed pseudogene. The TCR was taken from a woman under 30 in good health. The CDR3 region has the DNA TGTGCCAGCAGCAAAGAAGGTGGGGATAGTCACGAGCAGTACTTC. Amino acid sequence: CASSKEGGDSHEQYF.